A single sample is the source of the 26 T cell receptor beta chains below, sequenced in a study of T cells in women clearing cervical HPV infection. Measured with immunoSEQ multiplex PCR; TCRdb has only the in-frame clones, and not every one. The ten top clones account for 15% to 20%, within a sample of around 28,000 clones. Specimen: blood buffy coat. The receptors shown here come from a woman between 18 and 70 years old with a cervical HPV16 infection that either progressed to CIN3+ or cleared (not recorded which).

Turning to this clone: Read data end 3 residues before the CDR3 end; the end is taken from the germline J gene. This chain links TRBV12-3 or TRBV12-4 with TRBJ2-2, with 9 bases that match TRBD1. V lost 2 bases and J lost 6; bases outside the gene matches: 10. The CDR3 runs 17 residues. The CDR3 reads CASSLIRGDRVAGELFF. Partial CDR3 DNA: TGTGCCAGCAGTTTAATCCGGGGGGACAGGGTGGCCGGGGAG.

About this clone itself: The CDR3 extends 3 residues past the end of the read, so its final part is completed from the germline J gene. The V gene is TRBV30, the J gene TRBJ1-4; D is possibly TRBD1 (6 bases). Germline V gene data show CDR1 as GTSNPN and CDR2 as SVGIG (reference sequence). This CDR3 contains 12 residues. CDR3 protein: CAATEGVWKLFF. CDR3 DNA (partial): TGTGCCGCAACAGAGGGGGTGTGGAAA.

Remarks on this clone: From the germline J gene comes the end of the CDR3, since the read stops 3 residues before it. The rearrangement joins TRBV11-3 to TRBJ2-7; 9 positions match TRBD2. V shed 1 base and J 3 bases; nucleotides not matched to a gene: 4. Germline loops: CDR1 SGHNT, CDR2 YENEEA. The CDR3 sequence is 15 residues long. CDR3 DNA, as far as it was read: TGTGCCAGCAGCTTAGGTTCTAGCGGGGACTACGAG. Translation: CASSLGSSGDYE. The CDR3 as a whole reads CASSLGSSGDYEQYF.

On this clone itself: The read finishes 3 residues shy of the CDR3 end, and the germline J gene is used to complete it. The gene calls are TRBV12-3 or TRBV12-4 and TRBJ2-1; 13 bases fit TRBD2. The CDR3 consists of 18 residues. Germline trimming cut 0 bases from V and 4 bases from J; bases unmatched to any gene: 6. CDR3 DNA, as far as it was read: TGTGCCAGCAGTTTAGCGATACTAGCGGGGGGGCTTTACAATGAG. Translated: CASSLAILAGGLYNE. The entire CDR3 is CASSLAILAGGLYNEQFF.

About this clone itself: The CDR3 goes on 3 residues after the read ends, and that part is filled in from the germline J gene. The gene calls are TRBV20-1 and TRBJ1-1; no reliable D call. The V gene's germline CDR1 is DFQATT and CDR2 SNEGSKA (reference sequence). This CDR3 is built from 15 residues. Trimming stripped 6 bases from V and 3 bases from J, with 20 bases between. The part of the CDR3 DNA that was read is TGCAGTGCCCCAAGGGTCGGCCTCTTAGACACTGAA. Its protein product is CSAPRVGLLDTE. The full CDR3 protein reads CSAPRVGLLDTEAFF.

A word on this clone: Read coverage stops 3 residues before the CDR3 terminus; the germline J gene supplies the remainder. The chain couples TRBV6-9 to TRBJ1-5; 12 nucleotides match TRBD1. The CDR3 loop spans 14 amino acids. After removal of 6 bases from V and 5 bases from J, the junction contained 2 bases not matched to a gene. Germline CDR1 MNHGY, CDR2 SVAAGI. The covered CDR3 bases are TGTGCCAGCAGGGGACAGGGGGCACATCAGCCC. Protein product: CASRGQGAHQP. The full CDR3 is CASRGQGAHQPQHF.

With respect to this clone: The read terminates 3 residues ahead of where the CDR3 ends, so the germline J gene completes it. This rearrangement joins TRBV12-3 or TRBV12-4 to TRBJ2-1; D uncertain. The V gene lost 2 bases and the J gene lost 9 bases, with 17 bases spanning the gap. The CDR3 has 15 amino acids. The sequenced part of the CDR3 DNA is TGTGCCAGCAGTTTAAACCCCCGGCTAGTCAGTGAG. This gives the protein CASSLNPRLVSE. The entire CDR3 protein is CASSLNPRLVSEQFF.

Remarks on this clone: The read stops 3 residues short of the end of the CDR3; the missing end is completed from the germline J gene. The V gene is TRBV7-2, the J gene TRBJ2-4, with a weak D call TRBD1 (6 bases). Looked up from germline, CDR1 is SGHTA and CDR2 is FQGNSA. The CDR3 is made up of 15 amino acids. The CDR3 bases that were read are TGTGCCAGCAGCTTAGCGGCCACAGGGAACTATGGT. The encoded protein is CASSLAATGNYG. The whole CDR3 is CASSLAATGNYGQYF.

With regard to this clone: From the germline J gene comes the end of the CDR3, since the read stops 3 residues before it. V gene TRBV20-1 combines with J gene TRBJ2-3; 15 positions match TRBD2. The CDR3 covers 16 residues. V trimming: 1 base; J trimming: 5 bases; junction bases outside the gene matches: 4. CDR1 and CDR2 (germline): DFQATT, SNEGSKA (reference sequence). Partial CDR3 DNA: TGCAGTGCTAGAGGGACTAGCGGGAGGGCCGTAGATACG. This sequence encodes CSARGTSGRAVDT. The complete CDR3 sequence is CSARGTSGRAVDTQYF.

With respect to this clone: The read finishes 3 residues shy of the CDR3 end, and the germline J gene is used to complete it. The chain uses TRBV6-2 or TRBV6-3 and TRBJ1-2; D is unresolved. Germline CDR1 MNHEY, CDR2 SVGEGT. This CDR3 has 11 residues. This chain's CDR3 is CASSFLYDYTF. CDR3 DNA, as far as it was read: TGTGCCAGCAGCTTTCTCTACGAC.

Concerning this clone: The read comes to an end 3 residues before the CDR3 does, leaving the germline J gene to fill in the end. The chain joins TRBV19 to TRBJ1-1, with 10 bases identical to TRBD1. Germline V CDR1 and CDR2: LNHDA, SQIVND (reference sequence). J was trimmed by 1 base and V by 3 bases; bases with no gene match: 8. This CDR3 comprises 17 residues. CDR3 bases read: TGTGCCAGTAGTATCATTCGGGGGGACAGGGGGAACACTGAA. Protein sequence: CASSIIRGDRGNTE. The whole CDR3 sequence is CASSIIRGDRGNTEAFF.

With respect to this clone: The observed sequence ends 3 residues before the CDR3 terminus, with the missing tail filled in from the germline J gene. The V call is TRBV5-1, the J call TRBJ2-7; 10 bases agree with TRBD1. This CDR3 region has 13 residues. V lost 4 bases to trimming and J lost 6 bases; unmatched junction nucleotides: 4. The germline CDR1 and CDR2 sequences are SGHRS and YFSETQ. CDR3 residues: CASSPGTGVEQYF. The part of the CDR3 DNA that was read is TGCGCCAGCAGCCCCGGGACAGGGGTCGAG.

Concerning this clone itself: Read coverage stops 3 residues before the CDR3 terminus; the germline J gene supplies the remainder. The chain carries TRBV6-1 and TRBJ2-2; tentatively, D is TRBD2 (7 bases). CDR1 MNHNS and CDR2 SASEGT come from the germline V gene. The CDR3 sequence is 15 residues long. The DNA read from the CDR3 is TGTGCCAGCAGTGGAGGGGGGGCAACTAATGAAAAG. Protein sequence: CASSGGGATNEK. The whole CDR3 sequence reads CASSGGGATNEKLFF.

A word on this clone: The CDR3 end falls 3 residues outside the read, so it is completed with the germline J gene. The chain recombines TRBV2 with TRBJ1-2, with TRBD1 identical over 8 bases. From germline, CDR1 is SNHLY and CDR2 FYNNEI. The CDR3 has 15 residues. CDR3 DNA (partial): TGTGCCAGCAGTGCAATTCAGGGGGCCTATCAGCCC. Its protein product is CASSAIQGAYQP. From start to end, the CDR3 is CASSAIQGAYQPYTF.

Incomplete CDR3 DNA: TGTGCCAGCAGTTCATGGACTAGCGCAGTAGCGGATACC. Its protein is CASSSWTSAVADT. The full CDR3 sequence reads CASSSWTSAVADTQYF. This rearrangement joins TRBV6-2 or TRBV6-3 to TRBJ2-5; 9 nucleotides align to TRBD2. The DNA ends 3 residues before the CDR3 does, and the rest of the CDR3 is filled in from the germline J gene. This CDR3 spans 16 amino acids. CDR1 MNHEY and CDR2 SVGEGT come from the germline V gene.

The sequenced CDR3 bases are TGTGCCAGCAGTACGGGCTATGGC. It translates to CASSTGYG. The CDR3 reads in full as CASSTGYGYTF. The chain is built from TRBV2 and TRBJ1-2; no clear D gene. The read terminates 3 residues before the CDR3 end, so the remaining end is supplied by the germline J gene. V lost 5 bases to trimming and J lost 4 bases, with 5 bases between them. The germline gives CDR1 SNHLY, CDR2 FYNNEI. This CDR3 is built from 11 residues.

In the case of this clone: The missing CDR3 end, 3 residues past where the read stops, is filled in from the germline J gene. The chain joins TRBV6-1 to TRBJ2-3, with 10 bases fitting TRBD1. CDR3 length: 17 amino acids. V gave up 1 base and J gave up 1 base; unmatched junction bases: 5. Germline assignment: CDR1 MNHNS and CDR2 SASEGT. The CDR3 loop reads CASSEVGDRGRTDTQYF. Partial CDR3 DNA: TGTGCCAGCAGTGAAGTTGGCGACAGGGGGCGCACAGATACG.

Comments on this clone: The read finishes 3 residues shy of the CDR3 end, and the germline J gene is used to complete it. The chain carries TRBV20-1 and TRBJ2-1, with 12 bases identical to TRBD2. The CDR3 has 15 amino acids. The J segment lost 5 bases and the V segment lost 2 bases, leaving 4 bases of the junction unmatched. Looked up from germline, CDR1 is DFQATT and CDR2 is SNEGSKA (reference sequence). Here the CDR3 reads CSARSRTSGDNEQFF. The CDR3 bases that were read are TGCAGTGCTAGATCCCGGACTAGCGGGGACAATGAG.

With regard to this clone: The observed sequence ends 3 residues before the CDR3 terminus, with the missing tail filled in from the germline J gene. The V and J genes are TRBV19 and TRBJ1-1; 7 bases match TRBD1. This CDR3 has 13 residues. The junction had 6 bases not matched to a gene; V was cut back by 6 bases and J by 5 bases. Germline-derived CDR1 and CDR2 are LNHDA and SQIVND (reference sequence). CDR3 protein: CASSTQGFTEAFF. CDR3 DNA, as far as it was read: TGTGCCAGTAGCACACAGGGGTTTACTGAA.

Points on this clone: The read ends 3 residues shy of where the CDR3 ends; the end is completed using the germline J gene. The chain recombines TRBV29-1 with TRBJ2-1, with 8 bases lining up with TRBD2. Per germline, CDR1 SQVTM and CDR2 ANQGSEA. The CDR3 is 12 residues long. The V and J ends lost 4 bases and 7 bases, in that order; junction bases with no gene match: 3. CDR3 DNA (partial): TGCAGCGTTGCACGGGAGGGGAATGAG. It encodes CSVAREGNE. The complete CDR3 sequence is CSVAREGNEQFF.

As for this clone: The sequenced fragment ends 3 residues before the CDR3 boundary, so the rest is inferred from the germline J gene. The chain joins TRBV6-2 or TRBV6-3 to TRBJ1-1, with a tentative D call TRBD1 (5 bases). Looked up from germline, CDR1 is MNHEY and CDR2 is SVGEGT. The CDR3 contains 15 residues. Trimming shortened V by 6 bases and J by 1 base, and 15 bases separated the two germline ends. The covered CDR3 bases are TGTGCCAGCAGCAACGGTGGCGGGGGGAACACTGAA. Protein sequence: CASSNGGGGNTE. In full, the CDR3 reads CASSNGGGGNTEAFF.

The covered CDR3 bases are TGTGCCAGTATTTACAGGGGTTTCGGCGGGGAG. This sequence encodes CASIYRGFGGE. The CDR3 reads in full as CASIYRGFGGELFF. The J gene is TRBJ2-2, the V gene TRBV19, with TRBD1 matching 7 bases. The read halts 3 residues ahead of the CDR3 end, with the missing end drawn from the germline J gene. Germline V CDR1 and CDR2: LNHDA, SQIVND (reference sequence). The CDR3 is 14 amino acids. The trim removed 7 bases at V and 7 bases at J, leaving 9 bases unmatched.

To note about this clone: The read is 3 residues too short to cover the CDR3 end, so that end is filled in from the germline J gene. Other nucleotide sequences from this sample produce the same CDR3. The V gene is TRBV18, the J gene TRBJ1-3; no reliable D call. Trimming took 0 bases from V and 0 from J, leaving 9 bases between them. The CDR3 sequence is 16 residues long. Per germline, CDR1 KGHSH and CDR2 LQKENI. CDR3 DNA (partial): TGTGCCAGCTCACCACCACGGGTGGCCTCTGGAAACACC. Its protein product is CASSPPRVASGNT. In full, the CDR3 is CASSPPRVASGNTIYF.

Remarks on this clone: From the germline J gene comes the end of the CDR3, since the read stops 3 residues before it. The chain recombines TRBV20-1 with TRBJ1-6, with 8 positions matching TRBD1. V was clipped by 6 bases and J by 10 bases; unmatched bases: 11. Germline V lookup: CDR1 DFQATT, CDR2 SNEGSKA (reference sequence). This CDR3 region has 14 residues. The part of the CDR3 DNA that was read is TGCAGTGCCCGGCCCGGGACAGGAGGGTCACCC. Protein: CSARPGTGGSP. The full CDR3 protein reads CSARPGTGGSPLHF.

Note on this clone: The CDR3 is cut off 3 residues early in the read; its end comes from the germline J gene. J is TRBJ2-7 and V is TRBV28; D remains ambiguous. Germline values: CDR1 MDHEN, CDR2 SYDVKM. CDR3 size: 13 residues. Deletions cut 3 bases from V and 4 bases from J, with 10 bases between. The chain's CDR3 is CASSFRFKYEQYF. The DNA read from the CDR3 is TGTGCCAGCAGTTTCAGGTTCAAATACGAG.

Notes on this clone: From the germline J gene comes the end of the CDR3, since the read stops 3 residues before it. The chain carries TRBV30 and TRBJ1-1; a weak D match, TRBD1 (5 bases). Germline V gives CDR1 GTSNPN, CDR2 SVGIG (reference sequence). The V and J ends lost 2 bases and 6 bases respectively, with 16 bases between them. The CDR3 is 14 residues long. The CDR3 DNA, read in part, is TGTGCCTGGAGTCCCCCCAGCAGGGTCCCTGAA. This sequence encodes CAWSPPSRVPE. The CDR3 in full is CAWSPPSRVPEAFF.